This passage covers 30 T cell receptor beta chains from one sample sequenced in a study of T cell changes during pregnancy in multiple sclerosis (dated by TCRdb to the late 2010s). The receptor library was made with the immunoSEQ multiplex PCR assay. The table was pulled from immuneACCESS by TCRdb, which kept in-frame rearrangements only. Such tables lose some clones; where checked, under half of the loss comes from unresolved V genes, and the rest has no known cause. Within this sample are tens of thousands of clones, with around 93% of them counted one time only. The biggest ten clones account for roughly 0.59% of the sample. The sample in question was CD4+ T cells from peripheral blood mononuclear cells, obtained after pregnancy. The source of these receptors is a female donor with multiple sclerosis, enrolled in a pregnancy study.

The J gene is TRBJ2-2, the V gene TRBV28; 13 bases are shared with TRBD2. Germline lookup yields CDR1 MDHEN and CDR2 SYDVKM. This CDR3 is built from 17 residues. V lost 6 bases and J lost 7; bases outside the gene matches: 11. The CDR3 DNA is TGTGCCAGCAGCAACGGACTAGCGGGAGAAAGTGGCGGGGAGCTGTTTTTT. It specifies CASSNGLAGESGGELFF.

The sample holds one count of this clone. The V call is TRBV2, the J call TRBJ1-2, with a possible D match to TRBD1 (5 bases). Germline V CDR1 and CDR2: SNHLY, FYNNEI. CDR3 size: 14 residues. V lost 3 bases, J lost 4 bases, and 12 bases lay in between. CDR3 DNA sequence: TGTGCCAGCAGTGACCAGGGAGGCGCCTATGGCTACACCTTC. Amino acids: CASSDQGGAYGYTF. Full variable domain (remainder filled in from reference TRBV2 and TRBJ1-2): EPEVTQTPSHQVTQMGQEVILRCVPISNHLYFYWYRQILGQKVEFLVSFYNNEISEKSEIFDDQFSVERPDGSNFTLKIRSTKLEDSAMYFCASSDQGGAYGYTFGSGTRLTVV.

The J gene is TRBJ2-1, the V gene TRBV18; TRBD1 aligns across 7 bases. The CDR3 sequence is 16 residues long. The germline V gene encodes CDR1 KGHSH and CDR2 LQKENI. After removal of 0 bases from V and 0 bases from J, the junction contained 2 bases not matched to a gene. CDR3 sequence: CASSPPSGGSYNEQFF. In DNA, the CDR3 is TGTGCCAGCTCACCACCGTCAGGGGGCTCCTACAATGAGCAGTTCTTC.

This clone was counted a single time. CDR3: CASSFYSGSSRGGSYNEQFF. CDR3 DNA sequence: TGTGCCAGCAGTTTCTATAGCGGGAGCTCCCGCGGGGGCTCCTACAATGAGCAGTTCTTC. The genes are TRBV28 and TRBJ2-1; TRBD2 matches at 9 bases. From germline, CDR1 is MDHEN and CDR2 SYDVKM. With V trimmed by 3 bases and J by 0 bases, 15 bases remained unmatched. This CDR3 is 20 amino acids long. Full variable domain (missing parts from reference TRBV28 and TRBJ2-1): DVKVTQSSRYLVKRTGEKVFLECVQDMDHENMFWYRQDPGLGLRLIYFSYDVKMKEKGDIPEGYSVSREKKERFSLILESASTNQTSMYLCASSFYSGSSRGGSYNEQFFGPGTRLTVL.

The chain links TRBV2 to TRBJ1-1; 9 bases agree with TRBD1. CDR3 length equals 16 residues. The ends lost 4 bases at V and 3 bases at J; junction bases unmatched: 9. Germline-derived CDR1 and CDR2 are SNHLY and FYNNEI. The CDR3: CASSGGGQGTDTEAFF. The CDR3 nucleotides are TGTGCCAGCAGTGGGGGTGGACAGGGGACAGACACTGAAGCTTTCTTT. Full variable domain (outside the CDR3, taken from reference TRBV2 and TRBJ1-1): EPEVTQTPSHQVTQMGQEVILRCVPISNHLYFYWYRQILGQKVEFLVSFYNNEISEKSEIFDDQFSVERPDGSNFTLKIRSTKLEDSAMYFCASSGGGQGTDTEAFFGQGTRLTVV.

The chain recombines TRBV4-2 with TRBJ2-2; 8 bases are shared with TRBD2. Germline values: CDR1 LGHNA, CDR2 YNFKEQ. Trimming removed 4 bases from V and 7 bases from J; junction bases left unmatched: 14. CDR3 length: 17 residues. CDR3 nucleotide sequence: TGTGCCAGCAGCCCCCTAGCCGGGAGGGCCGATGTCGGGGAGCTGTTTTTT. This translates into CASSPLAGRADVGELFF.

The chain employs TRBV7-8 and TRBJ2-1, with a possible D match to TRBD2 (6 bases). The CDR3 consists of 16 residues. Germline loops: CDR1 SGHVS, CDR2 FQNEAQ. V was trimmed by 5 bases and J by 8 bases, leaving 22 bases between them. CDR3 bases: TGTGCCAGCAGCCCCAGGGATCTAGCGCTTGCCCATGAGCAGTTCTTC. It encodes CASSPRDLALAHEQFF.

The rearrangement links TRBV7-2 to TRBJ2-1; a possible D gene is TRBD1 (5 bases). Germline V gene lookup returns CDR1 SGHTA and CDR2 FQGNSA. V lost 0 bases and J lost 6, with 12 bases in between. CDR3 length: 15 residues. The CDR3 protein is CASSLATGAANEQFF. The CDR3 DNA reads as TGTGCCAGCAGCTTAGCAACTGGGGCCGCCAATGAGCAGTTCTTC.

V is TRBV7-6 and J is TRBJ2-1; TRBD2 matches 7 bases. Germline trimming cut 5 bases from V and 9 bases from J; bases unmatched to any gene: 7. The V gene's germline CDR1 is SGHVS and CDR2 FNYEAQ. CDR3 length: 13 amino acids. In DNA, the CDR3 is TGTGCCAGCAGCGGACTAGAGCACAGTGAGCAGTTCTTC. Amino acids: CASSGLEHSEQFF.

V and J are TRBV11-2 and TRBJ2-1; tentative D call: TRBD2 (5 bases). Germline CDR1 SGHAT, CDR2 FQNNGV. Trimming left V 2 bases short and J 7 bases short, with 18 bases between. The CDR3 sequence is 16 residues long. The CDR3 region has the DNA TGTGCCAGCAGCTTATTTAGAGGGAGTGGTGGGAATGAGCAGTTCTTC. This sequence encodes CASSLFRGSGGNEQFF.

CDR3 coding DNA: TGTGCCACCAGCAAGCTCGGTAGCACAGATACGCAGTATTTT. This sequence encodes CATSKLGSTDTQYF. The V gene is TRBV15, the J gene TRBJ2-3, with D unresolved. The germline V and J ends were trimmed by 4 bases and 0 bases, with 8 bases remaining between them. Per the germline V gene, CDR1 is LNHNV and CDR2 is YYDKDF (reference sequence). CDR3 length: 14 amino acids. Complete variable domain (other parts from reference TRBV15 and TRBJ2-3): DAMVIQNPRYQVTQFGKPVTLSCSQTLNHNVMYWYQQKSSQAPKLLFHYYDKDFNNEADTPDNFQSRRPNTSFCFLDIRSPGLGDTAMYLCATSKLGSTDTQYFGPGTRLTVL.

This chain links TRBV18 with TRBJ2-7; D perhaps matches TRBD2 (5 bases). Germline CDR1 and CDR2: KGHSH and LQKENI. Deletions cut 3 bases from V and 6 bases from J, with 18 bases between. The CDR3 covers 15 residues. CDR3 coding DNA: TGTGCCAGCTCACCCCGGGATCTTCCCCTTGTCGAGCAGTACTTC. Its protein product is CASSPRDLPLVEQYF.

The chain recombines TRBV14 with TRBJ1-1; 11 positions match TRBD1. From germline, CDR1 is SGHDN and CDR2 FVKESK. The CDR3 length is 15 residues. With 6 bases clipped from V and 5 bases from J, the junction kept 8 bases outside the gene matches. In DNA form, the CDR3 reads TGTGCCAGCAGTCTTCGGACAGGGGGCTTTACTGAAGCTTTCTTT. Encoded protein: CASSLRTGGFTEAFF.

In this sample, this clone turned up once. V is TRBV7-2 and J is TRBJ1-1, with TRBD1 matching 7 bases. CDR3 size: 14 residues. V lost 5 bases, J lost 5 bases, and 8 bases stayed unmatched. Germline CDR1 is SGHTA and CDR2 is FQGNSA. The CDR3 coding sequence is TGTGCCAGCAGCCGACATACAGGGGATACTGAAGCTTTCTTT. Its translation: CASSRHTGDTEAFF.

The chain recombines TRBV29-1 with TRBJ2-3; 8 nucleotides line up with TRBD2. With V trimmed by 6 bases and J by 6 bases, 8 bases remained unmatched. This CDR3 is 13 amino acids long. CDR1 is SQVTM, CDR2 ANQGSEA, per germline. CDR3: CSVRAGGADTQYF. The CDR3 DNA reads TGCAGCGTGAGGGCGGGAGGCGCGGATACGCAGTATTTT.

V is TRBV13 and J is TRBJ2-6; TRBD2 matches 12 bases. The length of the CDR3 is 16 residues. The ends lost 7 bases at V and 1 base at J; junction bases unmatched: 2. Germline V gene data show CDR1 as PRHDT and CDR2 as FYEKMQ (reference sequence). CDR3 protein: CASTGLAGSGANVLTF. The CDR3, as DNA: TGTGCCAGCACGGGACTAGCGGGTTCTGGGGCCAACGTCCTGACTTTC.

This clone was seen only once. Other DNA variants within this sample encode the same CDR3. This chain links TRBV7-2 with TRBJ1-2, with 9 bases identical to TRBD1. V was clipped by 4 bases and J by 4 bases; unmatched bases: 1. Germline CDR1 is SGHTA and CDR2 is FQGNSA. CDR3 length equals 13 residues. The CDR3 bases are TGTGCCAGCAGCTCGACAGGGGGCTATGGCTACACCTTC. Residues: CASSSTGGYGYTF.

The chain employs TRBV7-2 and TRBJ2-5; 12 bases line up with TRBD2. V lost 5 bases and J lost 14; bases outside the gene matches: 6. The germline V gene encodes CDR1 SGHTA and CDR2 FQGNSA. CDR3 size: 12 residues. Written as DNA, the CDR3 is TGTGCCAGCAGCCTTCTAGCGGGGGGGGTTTACTTC. Protein: CASSLLAGGVYF.

The chain uses TRBV19 and TRBJ2-1; the match to TRBD2 covers 10 bases. The junction had 6 bases not matched to a gene; V was cut back by 6 bases and J by 4 bases. This CDR3 spans 15 amino acids. The germline gives CDR1 LNHDA, CDR2 SQIVND (reference sequence). CDR3 bases: TGTGCCAGTAGAAGGACTAGCGGACTGTACAATGAGCAGTTCTTC. The encoded protein is CASRRTSGLYNEQFF.

The chain recombines TRBV2 with TRBJ2-7; D remains unclear. The V gene lost 5 bases and the J gene lost 5 bases, with 4 bases spanning the gap. Germline V gene lookup returns CDR1 SNHLY and CDR2 FYNNEI. The length of the CDR3 is 10 residues. CDR3 protein: CASSHNEQYF. CDR3 nucleotide sequence: TGTGCCAGCAGTCACAACGAGCAGTACTTC. The full variable domain, rest sourced from reference TRBV2 and TRBJ2-7, is EPEVTQTPSHQVTQMGQEVILRCVPISNHLYFYWYRQILGQKVEFLVSFYNNEISEKSEIFDDQFSVERPDGSNFTLKIRSTKLEDSAMYFCASSHNEQYFGPGTRLTVT.

The chain is built from TRBV6-1 and TRBJ1-5; no reliable D call. Germline lookup yields CDR1 MNHNS and CDR2 SASEGT. CDR3 length equals 16 residues. V was clipped by 3 bases and J by 4 bases, with 16 bases between them. CDR3 in DNA: TGTGCCAGCAGTGATAAAACAATCCTTTTTAATCAGCCCCAGCATTTT. This encodes CASSDKTILFNQPQHF.

The J gene is TRBJ2-7, the V gene TRBV7-2; TRBD2 aligns across 11 bases. The CDR3 contains 14 residues. With 1 base clipped from V and 9 bases from J, the junction kept 5 bases outside the gene matches. The germline V gene has CDR1 SGHTA and CDR2 FQGNSA. In DNA form, the CDR3 reads TGTGCCAGCAGCTTAGGGCTAGCGGGAGGAGCGCAGTACTTC. Amino acid sequence: CASSLGLAGGAQYF.

The chain has TRBV5-1 and TRBJ2-3; 10 nucleotides agree with TRBD1. Germline trimming cut 3 bases from V and 6 bases from J; bases unmatched to any gene: 13. This CDR3 comprises 17 residues. Germline V gene data show CDR1 as SGHRS and CDR2 as YFSETQ. In DNA form, the CDR3 reads TGCGCCAGCAGCTCAACATCCGGGACAGGGGATGGGGATACGCAGTATTTT. Its translation: CASSSTSGTGDGDTQYF.

In DNA, the CDR3 is TGTGCCAGTAGTATATCGAGCGGGAGGGCCGGGGGCACAGATACGCAGTATTTT. Its protein product is CASSISSGRAGGTDTQYF. The V gene is TRBV19, the J gene TRBJ2-3; 10 bases align to TRBD2. Germline trimming cut 2 bases from V and 1 base from J; bases unmatched to any gene: 9. This CDR3 comprises 18 residues. CDR1 and CDR2 from the germline V gene are LNHDA and SQIVND (reference sequence).

The chain recombines TRBV19 with TRBJ2-5, with 7 bases fitting TRBD1. Germline V CDR1 and CDR2: LNHDA, SQIVND (reference sequence). With 8 bases clipped from V and 5 bases from J, the junction kept 11 bases outside the gene matches. The CDR3 is 14 residues long. The CDR3 DNA follows: TGTGCCAGTTCCCCCGCAGGGGGAAGGGAGACCCAGTACTTC. Its translation: CASSPAGGRETQYF.

The chain combines TRBV19 with TRBJ1-5, with 7 bases identical to TRBD1. The germline V gene has CDR1 LNHDA and CDR2 SQIVND (reference sequence). The CDR3 runs 15 residues. V dropped 3 bases and J dropped 7; count of bases not matched to a gene: 9. This chain's CDR3 is CASSMGGGRGQPQHF. The CDR3 region has the DNA TGTGCCAGTAGTATGGGTGGGGGCAGGGGGCAGCCCCAGCATTTT.

This clone was counted between two and nine times. The chain recombines TRBV29-1 with TRBJ1-1; D is unclear. The CDR3 loop spans 13 amino acids. Germline assignment: CDR1 SQVTM and CDR2 ANQGSEA. V gave up 1 base and J gave up 8 bases, with 14 bases separating them. The CDR3 loop is CSVEVAKNREAFF. CDR3 sequence (DNA): TGCAGCGTTGAAGTTGCAAAGAATCGGGAAGCTTTCTTT. Full variable domain (missing parts from reference TRBV29-1 and TRBJ1-1): SAVISQKPSRDICQRGTSLTIQCQVDSQVTMMFWYRQQPGQSLTLIATANQGSEATYESGFVIDKFPISRPNLTFSTLTVSNMSPEDSSIYLCSVEVAKNREAFFGQGTRLTVV.

The chain uses TRBV5-6 and TRBJ2-2; 7 positions match TRBD2. After removal of 4 bases from V and 4 bases from J, the junction contained 1 base not matched to a gene. Germline V gene data show CDR1 as SGHDT and CDR2 as YYEEEE. The CDR3 has 13 residues. CDR3 in amino acids: CASSGRGTGELFF. CDR3 sequence (DNA): TGTGCCAGCAGCGGGAGGGGCACCGGGGAGCTGTTTTTT.

This sequence joins TRBV29-1 and TRBJ2-7; 8 bases match TRBD1. The germline V gene has CDR1 SQVTM and CDR2 ANQGSEA. The CDR3 totals 13 residues. V lost 7 bases to trimming and J lost 0 bases; unmatched junction nucleotides: 5. This CDR3 is CSARTGSSYEQYF. CDR3 coding DNA: TGCAGCGCCAGGACAGGGAGCTCCTACGAGCAGTACTTC.

The CDR3 DNA is TGTGCCTGGAGTGGAAAAGCCGGGACACCTGGCTACGAGCAGTACTTC. Protein: CAWSGKAGTPGYEQYF. J is TRBJ2-7 and V is TRBV30, with D possibly being TRBD1 (6 bases). The CDR3 sequence is 16 residues long. V was cut by 1 base and J by 3 bases, with 19 bases left in between. Germline V gene sequence: CDR1 GTSNPN, CDR2 SVGIG (reference sequence).